This T cell receptor beta chain derives from a study of blood T cell repertoires in COVID-19. After removal of 5 bases from V and 7 bases from J, the junction contained 6 bases not matched to a gene. The CDR3 loop spans 14 amino acids. Germline V gives CDR1 LNHDA, CDR2 SQIVND (reference sequence). Original processing notes: Cell counts per sample came from amplifying reference gene primers. Sequencing used immunoSEQ multiplex PCR; TCRdb keeps in-frame clones, though not all of them. The D gene and trimming were derived from the DNA, and the V and J assignments and clone size from that table. Of about 380,000 clones listed, 88% are singletons.

The V gene is TRBV19, the J gene TRBJ1-5; 9 bases are a match to TRBD1. This sequence was found in a woman between 18 and 30 years old who had recovered from COVID-19. Sequencing was performed on PBMCs or T cells enriched from blood (not recorded which). CDR3 DNA: TGTGCCAGTAGTCCCACAGGGGGCTACCAGCCCCAGCATTTT. Residues: CASSPTGGYQPQHF. Complete variable domain (other parts from reference TRBV19 and TRBJ1-5): DGGITQSPKYLFRKEGQNVTLSCEQNLNHDAMYWYRQDPGQGLRLIYYSQIVNDFQKGDIAEGYSVSREKKESFPLTVTSAQKNPTAFYLCASSPTGGYQPQHFGDGTRLSIL.